The 12 T cell receptor beta chains given below trace back to one sample, sequenced in a study of blood T cell repertoires in COVID-19 (TCRdb year 2020). Libraries were prepared through the immunoSEQ multiplex PCR assay. Imported from immuneACCESS, the table was reduced by TCRdb to in-frame sequences with V and J called. These copies leave out some clones; in studies compared against another copy, an unresolved V gene accounts for under half, and the cause of the remainder is not known. The sample table contains tens of thousands of clones; only one count was recorded for 80% to 90% of them. 20% to 25% of the sample comes from the top ten. The sequenced material came from peripheral blood. These receptors all come from a man aged 55 to 70 with acute or convalescent COVID-19.

This clone was observed a single time. V is TRBV9 and J is TRBJ1-6; a weak D match, TRBD1 (6 bases). Germline V gene data show CDR1 as SGDLS and CDR2 as YYNGEE. V was shortened by 3 bases and J by 3 bases, with 10 bases between the two germline ends. The CDR3 covers 15 residues. CDR3 DNA sequence: TGTGCCAGCAGCGCGGACAGAGTCTATAATTCACCCCTCCACTTT. This gives the protein CASSADRVYNSPLHF.

V and J are TRBV19 and TRBJ2-1; TRBD1 aligns across 8 bases. This CDR3 is built from 14 residues. Unmatched junction bases numbered 0, after V lost 1 base and J lost 4 bases. Germline V CDR1 and CDR2: LNHDA, SQIVND (reference sequence). DNA for the CDR3: TGTGCCAGTAGTATAGGACAGGGGTACAATGAGCAGTTCTTC. Translation gives CASSIGQGYNEQFF.

V gene TRBV11-2 combines with J gene TRBJ1-2; TRBD1 is a possible D gene (6 bases). The CDR3 is 15 residues long. V was shortened by 5 bases and J by 4 bases, with 17 bases between the two germline ends. Germline V CDR1 and CDR2: SGHAT, FQNNGV. The CDR3 coding sequence is TGTGCCAGCAGCAGCCGCCTCCTACAGGGCTATGGCTACACCTTC. The encoded protein is CASSSRLLQGYGYTF.

The gene calls are TRBV6-2 or TRBV6-3 and TRBJ1-2, with D possibly TRBD1 on 6 matching bases. The ends were cut back, 6 bases at V and 4 bases at J, with 12 bases in the middle. The CDR3 contains 13 residues. Germline V CDR1 and CDR2: MNHEY, SVGEGT. The CDR3 protein is CASSPDSSYGYTF. CDR3 in DNA: TGTGCCAGCAGCCCGGACAGCTCCTATGGCTACACCTTC.

The genes are TRBV6-5 and TRBJ1-1; 9 nucleotides line up with TRBD1. CDR3 length: 14 amino acids. V trimming: 7 bases; J trimming: 6 bases; junction bases outside the gene matches: 9. The germline gives CDR1 MNHEY, CDR2 SVGAGI. CDR3 in DNA: TGTGCCAGCATCAAGGACAGGGGTCAACCTGAAGCTTTCTTT. It translates to CASIKDRGQPEAFF.

The rearrangement links TRBV3-1 (or the pseudogene TRBV3-2) to TRBJ1-4, with 9 bases identical to TRBD1. The CDR3 runs 15 residues. Trimming at V came to 2 bases and at J to 9 bases, leaving 7 bases not matched to a gene. Germline lookup yields CDR1 LGHDT and CDR2 YNNKEL (reference sequence). The chain's CDR3 is CASSQPDRGKKKLFF. In nucleotides, the CDR3 is TGTGCCAGCAGCCAACCCGACAGGGGGAAGAAAAAACTGTTTTTT.

As for this clone: In the same sample, other DNA sequences code for this CDR3. The J gene is TRBJ1-5, the V gene TRBV2, with TRBD1 matching over 7 bases. Looked up from germline, CDR1 is SNHLY and CDR2 is FYNNEI. Trimming took 4 bases from V and 2 from J; bases not matched to a gene: 2. The CDR3 has 14 residues. The CDR3 DNA follows: TGTGCCAGCAGTGGGACAGGAGGCAATCAGCCCCAGCATTTT. Translated: CASSGTGGNQPQHF.

This chain joins TRBV6-5 and TRBJ1-2; D ambiguous. V was pared by 2 bases and J by 8 bases, with 12 bases between. The CDR3 length is 13 residues. Germline CDR1 is MNHEY and CDR2 is SVGAGI. The CDR3 is CASSYEGGRGYTF. CDR3 nucleotides: TGTGCCAGCAGTTACGAGGGTGGCCGGGGCTACACCTTC.

This chain joins TRBV7-6 and TRBJ2-7; maybe TRBD2 (6 bases). V was trimmed by 0 bases and J by 6 bases, leaving 15 bases between them. Germline-derived CDR1 and CDR2 are SGHVS and FNYEAQ. This CDR3 region has 15 residues. Here the CDR3 reads CASSLAGGSWSEQYF. The CDR3 nucleotides read TGTGCCAGCAGCTTAGCGGGGGGTTCCTGGAGCGAGCAGTACTTC.

The rearrangement uses TRBV6-5 and TRBJ1-5, with TRBD1 matching over 8 bases. J lost 6 bases, V lost 6 bases, and 7 bases had no gene match. Germline CDR1 reads MNHEY; CDR2 reads SVGAGI. The CDR3 length is 14 residues. For the CDR3, the DNA is TGTGCCAGCAGAAGACAGGGGATGTTTCAGCCCCAGCATTTT. Its protein product is CASRRQGMFQPQHF.

The chain carries TRBV10-3 and TRBJ2-7; possible D gene TRBD2, 6 bases. CDR1 is ENHRY and CDR2 is SYGVKD in the germline V gene. The CDR3 totals 17 residues. V was trimmed by 0 bases and J by 0 bases, leaving 15 bases between them. CDR3 DNA: TGTGCCATCAGTGAGTCGGGCACAAGGGGACTCTCCTACGAGCAGTACTTC. The encoded protein is CAISESGTRGLSYEQYF.

The gene calls are TRBV28 and TRBJ2-7; 11 bases are shared with TRBD2. The germline V gene has CDR1 MDHEN and CDR2 SYDVKM. This CDR3 region has 13 residues. V gave up 8 bases and J gave up 1 base; unmatched junction bases: 1. Written as DNA, the CDR3 is TGTGCCAGCCGGACTAGCGGGTCCTACGAGCAGTACTTC. This codes for CASRTSGSYEQYF.